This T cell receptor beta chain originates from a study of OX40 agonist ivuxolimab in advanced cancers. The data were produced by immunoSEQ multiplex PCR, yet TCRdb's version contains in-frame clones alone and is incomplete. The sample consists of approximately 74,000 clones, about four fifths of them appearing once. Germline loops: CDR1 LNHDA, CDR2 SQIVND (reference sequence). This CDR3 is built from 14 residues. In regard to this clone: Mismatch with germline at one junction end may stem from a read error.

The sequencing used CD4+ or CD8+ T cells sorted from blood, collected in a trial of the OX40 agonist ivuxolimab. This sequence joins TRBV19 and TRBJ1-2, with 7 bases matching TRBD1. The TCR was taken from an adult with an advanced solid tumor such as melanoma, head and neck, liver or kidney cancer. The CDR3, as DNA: TGTGCCAGTAGTTCAACGCGGGCACAGGGGCAGACCTTCTTC. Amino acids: CASSSTRAQGQTFF.